This T cell receptor (beta chain) was sequenced during a study of blood T cell repertoires in COVID-19 (dated by TCRdb to 2020 to 2022). For the study in its entirety: The collaborator samples originated in the United States, Italy and Spain and spanned the acute and convalescent phases of COVID-19. The prospective study material was composed of cDNA or gDNA derived from T cells, B-cell-depleted T cells, or PBMCs. Deeply sampled blood TCRbeta repertoires from subjects exposed to, actively infected with, or recovered from COVID-19 were included in the dataset. The repertoires were made available in a free public database intended to serve as a resource for research on the immune response to SARS-CoV-2. The samples were drawn from the first 160 participants of the ongoing ImmuneRACE study and from 950 to 1,500 subjects provided by 6 global collaborators. Nearly every sample came with metadata listing a de-identified subject ID, COVID-19 status, age in years and sex. Where available, HLA class I and class II types were obtained from metadata supplied by the sample provider rather than from assay-based typing.

Results and caveats for the whole study, not just this receptor: How much clinical and demographic metadata was included differed by source and by participant, and the metadata was provided uncurated.

The CDR3 starts with the cysteine, ends with the phenylalanine, and has 15 residues. Only the CDR3 DNA stays, 45 bases, in frame from base 1. V trim: 0 bases; J trim: 6 bases; unmatched bases: 4. In the germline V gene, CDR1 corresponds to SGHRS and CDR2 to YFSETQ. The immunoSEQ Assay, a bias-controlled multiplex PCR, was used to amplify TCRbeta CDR3 regions from genomic DNA. Regarding the original processing steps: The number of nucleated cells in each sample was estimated by amplification of reference gene primers within the assay. To quantify the absolute abundance of each unique TCRbeta CDR3 rearrangement, sequence reads were collapsed and filtered. For each sample, productive Simpson clonality was calculated by taking the square root of Simpson's diversity index across productive rearrangements. Drawn from immuneACCESS, this table holds only the in-frame rearrangements with V and J called that TCRdb kept. Clones are partly lost; checked studies trace under half to an unresolved V gene and leave the rest unexplained. The V and J calls and clone size come from that table; D and trimming were worked out from the DNA. In all, the sample holds roughly 180,000 clones, and around 80% of those were seen once. The ten top clones hold 10% to 15% of the sample.

Enrolling through a virtual design, the prospective study's participants ranged in age from roughly 18 to 89 years and lived across some 22 United States geographic areas. To assign participants to cohorts, the prospective study relied on clinical history that participants themselves reported in a screening survey and a study questionnaire. For ImmuneRACE Cohort 3, a participant was defined as recovered based on two consecutive negative NP/OP PCR tests, clearance by a healthcare professional, or resolution of symptoms. In the prospective study, mobile phlebotomists collected whole blood, serum and a nasopharyngeal or oropharyngeal swab from each participant. Additional blood draws and questionnaires over a roughly two-month period could optionally be provided by prospective study participants. Before DNA extraction, prospective study blood samples were shipped either frozen or at room temperature.

A note on this clone: Its antigen remains undetermined. No much larger clonotype is one base removed from it; base qualities were not supplied.

Input material: PBMCs or T cells enriched from blood (not recorded which). This TCR derives from a woman between 55 and 75 years old who had recovered from COVID-19. This receptor chain uses TRBV5-1 and TRBJ2-1, with 9 bases aligning to TRBD2. The CDR3 amino acid sequence is: CASSLARRGGNEQFF. The sequenced DNA is TGCGCCAGCAGCTTGGCTCGGCGGGGGGGCAATGAGCAGTTCTTC.